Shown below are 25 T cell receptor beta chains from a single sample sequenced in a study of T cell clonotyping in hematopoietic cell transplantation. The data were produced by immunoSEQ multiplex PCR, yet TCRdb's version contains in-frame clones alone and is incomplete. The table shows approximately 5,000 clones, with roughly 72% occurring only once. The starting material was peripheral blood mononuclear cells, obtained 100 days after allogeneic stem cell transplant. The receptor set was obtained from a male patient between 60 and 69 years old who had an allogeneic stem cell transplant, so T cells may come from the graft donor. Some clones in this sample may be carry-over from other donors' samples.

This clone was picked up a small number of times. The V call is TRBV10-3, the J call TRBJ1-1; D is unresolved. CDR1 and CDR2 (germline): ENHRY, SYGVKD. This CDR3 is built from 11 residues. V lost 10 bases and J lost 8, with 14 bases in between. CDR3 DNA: TGTGCCACCCGCGACCCCCCCGAAGCTTTCTTT. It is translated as CATRDPPEAFF.

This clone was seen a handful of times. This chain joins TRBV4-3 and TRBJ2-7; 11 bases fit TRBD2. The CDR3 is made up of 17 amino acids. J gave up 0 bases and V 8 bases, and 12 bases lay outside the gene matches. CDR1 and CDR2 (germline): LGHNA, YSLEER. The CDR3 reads CASGPGLAAKSSYEQYF. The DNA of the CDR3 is TGCGCCAGCGGACCGGGACTAGCGGCCAAGAGCTCCTACGAGCAGTACTTC.

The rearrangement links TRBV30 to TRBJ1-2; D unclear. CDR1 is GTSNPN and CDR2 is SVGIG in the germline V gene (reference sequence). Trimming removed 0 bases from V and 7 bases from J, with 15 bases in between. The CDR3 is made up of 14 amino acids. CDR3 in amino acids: CAWSVLSPNGGYTF. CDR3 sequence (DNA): TGTGCCTGGAGTGTACTTTCACCGAACGGTGGCTACACCTTC.

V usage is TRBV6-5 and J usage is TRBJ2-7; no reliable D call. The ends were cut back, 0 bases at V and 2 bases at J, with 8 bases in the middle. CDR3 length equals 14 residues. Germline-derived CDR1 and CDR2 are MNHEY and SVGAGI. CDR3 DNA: TGTGCCAGCAGTTACTCCTCCCGGGCCTACGAGCAGTACTTC. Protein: CASSYSSRAYEQYF.

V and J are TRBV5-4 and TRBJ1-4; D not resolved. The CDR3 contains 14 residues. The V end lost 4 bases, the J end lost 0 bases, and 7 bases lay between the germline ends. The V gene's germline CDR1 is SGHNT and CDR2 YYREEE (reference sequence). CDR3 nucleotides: TGTGCCAGCAGCCCCCAAGCAACTAATGAAAAACTGTTTTTT. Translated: CASSPQATNEKLFF. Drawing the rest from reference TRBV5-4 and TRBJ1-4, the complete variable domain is ETGVTQSPTHLIKTRGQQVTLRCSSQSGHNTVSWYQQALGQGPQFIFQYYREEENGRGNFPPRFSGLQFPNYSSELNVNALELDDSALYLCASSPQATNEKLFFGSGTQLSVL.

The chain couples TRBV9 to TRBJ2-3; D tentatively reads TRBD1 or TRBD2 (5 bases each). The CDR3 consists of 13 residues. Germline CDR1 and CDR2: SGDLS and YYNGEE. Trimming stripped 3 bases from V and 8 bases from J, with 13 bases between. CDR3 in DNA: TGTGCCAGCAGCGCCGAGGGGCAGGGTACGCAGTATTTT. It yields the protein CASSAEGQGTQYF.

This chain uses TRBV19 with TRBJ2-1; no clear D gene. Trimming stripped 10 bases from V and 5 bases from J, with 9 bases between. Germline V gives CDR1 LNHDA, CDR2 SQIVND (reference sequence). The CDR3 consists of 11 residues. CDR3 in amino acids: CATRPHNEQFF. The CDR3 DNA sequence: TGTGCCACTAGGCCACACAATGAGCAGTTCTTC.

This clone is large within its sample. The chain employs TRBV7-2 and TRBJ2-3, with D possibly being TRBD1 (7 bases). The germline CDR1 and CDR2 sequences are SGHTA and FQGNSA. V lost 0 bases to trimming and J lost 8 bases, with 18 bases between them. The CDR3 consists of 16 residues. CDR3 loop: CASSLASGQWGGTQYF. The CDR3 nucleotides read TGTGCCAGCAGCTTAGCTTCGGGACAGTGGGGAGGTACGCAGTATTTT.

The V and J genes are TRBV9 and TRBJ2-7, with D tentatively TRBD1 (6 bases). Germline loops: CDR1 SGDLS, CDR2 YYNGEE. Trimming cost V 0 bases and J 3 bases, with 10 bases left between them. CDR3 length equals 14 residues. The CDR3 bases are TGTGCCAGCAGCGTAGAGGGCAGGGGCTACGAGCAGTACTTC. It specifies CASSVEGRGYEQYF. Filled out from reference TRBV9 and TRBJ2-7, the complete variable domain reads DSGVTQTPKHLITATGQRVTLRCSPRSGDLSVYWYQQSLDQGLQFLIQYYNGEERAKGNILERFSAQQFPDLHSELNLSSLELGDSALYFCASSVEGRGYEQYFGPGTRLTVT.

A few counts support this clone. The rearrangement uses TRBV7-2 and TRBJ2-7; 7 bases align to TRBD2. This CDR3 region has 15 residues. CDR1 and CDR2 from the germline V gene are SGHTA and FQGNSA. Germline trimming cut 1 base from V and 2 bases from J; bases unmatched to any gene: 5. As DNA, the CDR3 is TGTGCCAGCAGCTTAGTCGCGGCGGGAGCCTACGAGCAGTACTTC. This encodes CASSLVAAGAYEQYF.

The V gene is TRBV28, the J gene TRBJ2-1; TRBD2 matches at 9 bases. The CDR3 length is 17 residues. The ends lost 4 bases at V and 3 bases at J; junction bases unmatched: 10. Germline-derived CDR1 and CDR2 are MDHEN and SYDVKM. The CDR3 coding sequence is TGTGCCAGCAGTTCGGGAAAGGCGGGAGGGGACTACAATGAGCAGTTCTTC. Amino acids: CASSSGKAGGDYNEQFF.

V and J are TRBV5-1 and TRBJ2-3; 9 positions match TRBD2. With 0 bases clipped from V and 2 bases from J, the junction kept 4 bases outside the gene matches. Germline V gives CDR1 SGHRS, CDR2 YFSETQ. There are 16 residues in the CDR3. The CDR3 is CASSLDGLASTDTQYF. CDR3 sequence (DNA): TGCGCCAGCAGCTTGGACGGACTAGCGTCCACAGATACGCAGTATTTT.

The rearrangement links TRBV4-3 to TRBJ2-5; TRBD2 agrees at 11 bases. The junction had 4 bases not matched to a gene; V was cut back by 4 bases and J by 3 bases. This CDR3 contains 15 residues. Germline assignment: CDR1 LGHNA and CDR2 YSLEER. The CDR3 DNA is TGCGCCAGCAGCCCACTGGGACTAGCGGAAGAGACCCAGTACTTC. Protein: CASSPLGLAEETQYF.

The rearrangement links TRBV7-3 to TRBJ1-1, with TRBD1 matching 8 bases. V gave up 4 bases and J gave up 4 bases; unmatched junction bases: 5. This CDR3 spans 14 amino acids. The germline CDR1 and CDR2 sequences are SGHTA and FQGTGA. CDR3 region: CASSYTGGSTEAFF. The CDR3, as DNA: TGTGCCAGCAGCTACACAGGGGGGAGCACTGAAGCTTTCTTT.

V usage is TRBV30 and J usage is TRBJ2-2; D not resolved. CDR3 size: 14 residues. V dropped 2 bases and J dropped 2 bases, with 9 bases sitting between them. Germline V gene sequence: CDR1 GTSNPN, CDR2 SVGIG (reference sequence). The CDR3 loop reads CAWSKGLNTGELFF. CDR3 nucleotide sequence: TGTGCCTGGAGTAAGGGCCTCAACACCGGGGAGCTGTTTTTT.

The CDR3 protein is CASSPLGPRGETQYF. CDR3 sequence (DNA): TGTGCCAGTAGTCCGCTGGGGCCCAGGGGAGAGACCCAGTACTTC. This rearrangement joins TRBV19 to TRBJ2-5; possible D gene TRBD1, 6 bases. V was pared by 5 bases and J by 4 bases, with 17 bases between. This CDR3 is 15 amino acids long. CDR1 and CDR2 from the germline V gene are LNHDA and SQIVND (reference sequence). The whole variable domain, filled in from reference TRBV19 and TRBJ2-5, reads DGGITQSPKYLFRKEGQNVTLSCEQNLNHDAMYWYRQDPGQGLRLIYYSQIVNDFQKGDIAEGYSVSREKKESFPLTVTSAQKNPTAFYLCASSPLGPRGETQYFGPGTRLLVL.

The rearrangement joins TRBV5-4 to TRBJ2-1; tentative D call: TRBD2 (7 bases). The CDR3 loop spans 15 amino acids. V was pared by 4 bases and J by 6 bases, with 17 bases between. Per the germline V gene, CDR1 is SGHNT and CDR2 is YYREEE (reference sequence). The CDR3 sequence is CASSGGGRAGNEQFF. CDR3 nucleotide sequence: TGTGCCAGCAGCGGGGGGGGCAGGGCGGGCAATGAGCAGTTCTTC.

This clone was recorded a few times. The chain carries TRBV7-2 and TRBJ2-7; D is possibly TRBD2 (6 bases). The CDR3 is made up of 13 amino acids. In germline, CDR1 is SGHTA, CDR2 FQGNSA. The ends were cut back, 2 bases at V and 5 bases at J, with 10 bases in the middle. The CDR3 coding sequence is TGTGCCAGCAGCTTAATGGGCGGGAACGAGCAGTACTTC. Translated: CASSLMGGNEQYF.

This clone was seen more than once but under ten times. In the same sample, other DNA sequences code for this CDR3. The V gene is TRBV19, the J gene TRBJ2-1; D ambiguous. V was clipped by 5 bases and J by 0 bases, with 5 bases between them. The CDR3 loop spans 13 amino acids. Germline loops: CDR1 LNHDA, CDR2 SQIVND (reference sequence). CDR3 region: CASSWDSYNEQFF. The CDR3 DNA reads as TGTGCCAGTAGTTGGGACTCCTACAATGAGCAGTTCTTC.

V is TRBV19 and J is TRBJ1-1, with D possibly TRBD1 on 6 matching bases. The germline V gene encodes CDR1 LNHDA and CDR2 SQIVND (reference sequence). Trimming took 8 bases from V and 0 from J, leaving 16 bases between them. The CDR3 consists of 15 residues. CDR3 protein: CASSTGTIVNTEAFF. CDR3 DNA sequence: TGTGCCAGTTCCACAGGGACCATCGTGAACACTGAAGCTTTCTTT.

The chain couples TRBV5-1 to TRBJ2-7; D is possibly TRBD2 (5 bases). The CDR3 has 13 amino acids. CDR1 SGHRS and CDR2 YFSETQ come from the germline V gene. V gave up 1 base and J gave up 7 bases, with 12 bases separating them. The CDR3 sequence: CASSLTSPGEQYF. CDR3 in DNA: TGCGCCAGCAGCTTGACTAGTCCGGGGGAGCAGTACTTC. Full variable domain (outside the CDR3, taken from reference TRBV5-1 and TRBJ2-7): KAGVTQTPRYLIKTRGQQVTLSCSPISGHRSVSWYQQTPGQGLQFLFEYFSETQRNKGNFPGRFSGRQFSNSRSEMNVSTLELGDSALYLCASSLTSPGEQYFGPGTRLTVT.

The CDR3 bases are TGCGCCAGCAGCTCAAACAGGGTGTCCTACGAGCAGTACTTC. This encodes CASSSNRVSYEQYF. The V and J genes are TRBV5-1 and TRBJ2-7; possible D gene TRBD1, 6 bases. CDR1 is SGHRS and CDR2 is YFSETQ in the germline V gene. The CDR3 consists of 14 residues. V was clipped by 3 bases and J by 1 base, with 11 bases between them.

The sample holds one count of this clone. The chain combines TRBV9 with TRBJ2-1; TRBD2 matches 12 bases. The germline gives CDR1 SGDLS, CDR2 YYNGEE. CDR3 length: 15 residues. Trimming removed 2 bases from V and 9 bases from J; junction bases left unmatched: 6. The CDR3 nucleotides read TGTGCCAGCAGCGTGACTAGCGGGAGTGGGGGTGAGCAGTTCTTC. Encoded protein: CASSVTSGSGGEQFF.

The CDR3: CASSESYGNEQYF. DNA of the CDR3: TGCGCCAGCAGTGAGTCTTACGGAAACGAGCAGTACTTC. V gene TRBV10-1 combines with J gene TRBJ2-7, with no clear D. This CDR3 region has 13 residues. Per germline, CDR1 WNHNN and CDR2 SYGVQD (reference sequence). V lost 0 bases and J 5 bases, leaving 8 bases between the germline ends.

The CDR3 coding sequence is TGTGCCAGCAGGGACGGGCAGAGAGTCTACGAGCAGTACTTC. Its translation is CASRDGQRVYEQYF. V usage is TRBV28 and J usage is TRBJ2-7; the D is unclear. The V gene lost 6 bases and the J gene lost 3 bases, with 15 bases spanning the gap. This CDR3 is 14 amino acids long. The V gene's germline CDR1 is MDHEN and CDR2 SYDVKM.